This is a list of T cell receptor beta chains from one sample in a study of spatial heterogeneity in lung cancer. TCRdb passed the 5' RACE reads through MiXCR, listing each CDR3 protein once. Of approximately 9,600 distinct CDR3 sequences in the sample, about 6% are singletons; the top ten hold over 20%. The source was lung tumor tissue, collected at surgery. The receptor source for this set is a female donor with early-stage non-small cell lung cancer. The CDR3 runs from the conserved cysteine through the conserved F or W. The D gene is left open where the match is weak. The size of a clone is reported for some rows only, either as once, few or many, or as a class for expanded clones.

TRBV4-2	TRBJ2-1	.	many	TGTGCCAGCAGCCAAGAATCCCGGGTCAATGAGCAGTTCTTC	CASSQESRVNEQFF
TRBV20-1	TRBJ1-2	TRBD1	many	TGCAGTGCGGTCGGACAGGTCGGCTACACCTTC	CSAVGQVGYTF
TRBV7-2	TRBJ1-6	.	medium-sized	TGTGCCAGCAGCTTAATGGACAACTATAATTCACCCCTCCACTTT	CASSLMDNYNSPLHF
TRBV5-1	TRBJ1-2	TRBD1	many	TGCGCCAGCAGAAAAGGGACAGGGGGTCCGGTTAACTATGGCTACACCTTC	CASRKGTGGPVNYGYTF
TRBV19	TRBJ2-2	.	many	TGTGCCAGTAGTACACGGTGGTTAGGTTCCACCGGGGAGCTGTTTTTT	CASSTRWLGSTGELFF
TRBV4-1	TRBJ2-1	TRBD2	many	TGCGCCAGCAGCCAACTCCGACCCCCTCCGAGCGGGGGAAGCTACAATGAGCAGTTCTTC	CASSQLRPPPSGGSYNEQFF
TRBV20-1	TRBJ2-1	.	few	TGCAGTGCCCCCCAGGGATTAGGATACAATGAGCAGTTCTTC	CSAPQGLGYNEQFF
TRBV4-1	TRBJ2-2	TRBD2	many	TGCGCCAGCAGCCATGCACAGCGGGGTAACACCGGGGAGCTGTTTTTT	CASSHAQRGNTGELFF
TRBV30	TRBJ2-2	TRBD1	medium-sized	TGTGCCTGGGGCAGGGGGCGTGGGGAGCTGTTTTTT	CAWGRGRGELFF
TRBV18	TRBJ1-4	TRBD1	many	TGTGCCAGCTCTCCCCGGACAGGGAATCGAGAAAAACTGTTTTTT	CASSPRTGNREKLFF
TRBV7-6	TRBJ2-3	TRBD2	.	TGTGCCAGCAGCTTAGGGGGTGGGAGGGCCAAAGATACGCAGTATTTT	CASSLGGGRAKDTQYF